The rows below give T cell receptor beta chains drawn from one sample of a study of early T cells in non-severe SARS-CoV-2 infection. A single record per CDR3 protein comes from TCRdb applying MiXCR to the 5' RACE reads. The sample includes approximately 22,000 distinct CDR3 sequences, 4% to 5.5% of them seen just once. Sequenced input: whole blood. The receptors come from an adult who was a healthcare worker with PCR-confirmed SARS-CoV-2 infection or an uninfected control (not recorded which). The CDR3 runs from the conserved cysteine through the conserved F or W. The order of the fields is clone size, J gene, V gene, D gene, CDR3 DNA, CDR3 protein. A D gene is named only where the DNA matches it firmly. Some rows mark clone size as missing; the rest say once, few, many or name a class of expanded clone.

abundance: many; j_gene: TRBJ2-7; v_gene: TRBV28; d_gene: TRBD1; CDR3nt: TGTGCCAGCAGTTCGGGACAGGGCTTCGAGCAGTACTTC; CDR3aa: CASSSGQGFEQYF
abundance: many; j_gene: TRBJ2-6; v_gene: TRBV18; d_gene: -; CDR3nt: TGTGCCAGCTCACCACCGGCCGGGTCTGGGGCCAACGTCCTGACTTTC; CDR3aa: CASSPPAGSGANVLTF
abundance: -; j_gene: TRBJ1-2; v_gene: TRBV12-3/TRBV12-4; d_gene: -; CDR3nt: TGTGCCAGCAGTTTGGGGCGGGACTATGGCTACACCTTC; CDR3aa: CASSLGRDYGYTF
abundance: few; j_gene: TRBJ2-1; v_gene: TRBV28; d_gene: TRBD1; CDR3nt: TGTGCCAGCAGGATAGGGGGCGGGGAGCAGTTCTTC; CDR3aa: CASRIGGGEQFF
abundance: -; j_gene: TRBJ2-3; v_gene: TRBV11-3; d_gene: -; CDR3nt: TGTGCCAGCAGCCGCAGGGGGAGGGCCACAGATACGCAGTATTTT; CDR3aa: CASSRRGRATDTQYF
abundance: many; j_gene: TRBJ1-5; v_gene: TRBV20-1; d_gene: TRBD1; CDR3nt: TGCAGTGCTGAACCCGGGACAGGGGTAATGGGTCAGCCCCAGCATTTT; CDR3aa: CSAEPGTGVMGQPQHF
abundance: many; j_gene: TRBJ2-1; v_gene: TRBV5-1; d_gene: TRBD2; CDR3nt: TGCGCCAGCACAACTCGAGACTTGGCGGGAGTCACTTCACCCCATGAGCAGTTCTTC; CDR3aa: CASTTRDLAGVTSPHEQFF
abundance: many; j_gene: TRBJ1-4; v_gene: TRBV28; d_gene: -; CDR3nt: TGTGCCAGCAGTTTAGACGCAACTAATGAAAAACTGTTTTTT; CDR3aa: CASSLDATNEKLFF
abundance: many; j_gene: TRBJ2-1; v_gene: TRBV3-1; d_gene: TRBD1; CDR3nt: TGTGCCAGCAGCCATACTGGACAGGGAACCTACAATGAGCAGTTCTTC; CDR3aa: CASSHTGQGTYNEQFF
abundance: many; j_gene: TRBJ2-5; v_gene: TRBV18; d_gene: -; CDR3nt: TGTGCCAGCTCACCTGGTATCACTACCGGGACCCAGTACTTC; CDR3aa: CASSPGITTGTQYF
abundance: -; j_gene: TRBJ2-7; v_gene: TRBV20-1; d_gene: -; CDR3nt: TGCAGTGCTAGAGTTATCTCTGGGGCCTACGAGCAGTACTTC; CDR3aa: CSARVISGAYEQYF
abundance: few; j_gene: TRBJ2-2; v_gene: TRBV30; d_gene: -; CDR3nt: TGTGCCTGGAGTCCAGCCGGGGAGCTGTTTTTT; CDR3aa: CAWSPAGELFF
abundance: -; j_gene: TRBJ1-1; v_gene: TRBV30; d_gene: -; CDR3nt: TGTGCCTGGGGGGCACAGGCGAACACTGAAGCTTTCTTT; CDR3aa: CAWGAQANTEAFF
abundance: many; j_gene: TRBJ2-2; v_gene: TRBV19; d_gene: -; CDR3nt: TGTGCCAGTAGTATCCCCCCGGCGGGTGTCGGGGAGCTGTTTTTT; CDR3aa: CASSIPPAGVGELFF
abundance: few; j_gene: TRBJ2-3; v_gene: TRBV7-8; d_gene: -; CDR3nt: TGTGCCAGCAGCTTTCGGGATTTCAGCACAGATACGCAGTATTTT; CDR3aa: CASSFRDFSTDTQYF
abundance: -; j_gene: TRBJ2-3; v_gene: TRBV7-9; d_gene: TRBD2; CDR3nt: TGTGCCAGCAGCCGCCGAGTCGGGACTAGCGGGAGGGATACGCAGTATTTT; CDR3aa: CASSRRVGTSGRDTQYF
abundance: many; j_gene: TRBJ2-1; v_gene: TRBV29-1; d_gene: -; CDR3nt: TGCAGCGTTGAAGACCCGGACAGCAACAATGAGCAGTTCTTC; CDR3aa: CSVEDPDSNNEQFF
abundance: few; j_gene: TRBJ1-1; v_gene: TRBV29-1; d_gene: -; CDR3nt: TGCAGCGTTGAAGCCATGCCGCAGGACACTGAAGCTTTCTTT; CDR3aa: CSVEAMPQDTEAFF
abundance: many; j_gene: TRBJ1-1; v_gene: TRBV5-6; d_gene: -; CDR3nt: TGTGCCAGCAGCTTGGACGGGACTGAAGCTTTCTTT; CDR3aa: CASSLDGTEAFF
abundance: many; j_gene: TRBJ2-1; v_gene: TRBV20-1; d_gene: -; CDR3nt: TGCAGTGCTAGACTCCAGGGGCCTTACAATGAGCAGTTCTTC; CDR3aa: CSARLQGPYNEQFF
abundance: many; j_gene: TRBJ1-2; v_gene: TRBV18; d_gene: -; CDR3nt: TGTGCCAGCTCACAAGGGGAGTTTGCCTATGGCTACACCTTC; CDR3aa: CASSQGEFAYGYTF
abundance: many; j_gene: TRBJ1-6; v_gene: TRBV6-2/TRBV6-3; d_gene: -; CDR3nt: TGTGCCAGCAGGCGACAGTATTATAATTCACCCCTCCACTTT; CDR3aa: CASRRQYYNSPLHF
abundance: -; j_gene: TRBJ2-1; v_gene: TRBV7-9; d_gene: -; CDR3nt: TGTGCCAGCAGGGATTCAGTGAATCAGCACAATGAGCAGTTCTTC; CDR3aa: CASRDSVNQHNEQFF
abundance: many; j_gene: TRBJ2-1; v_gene: TRBV5-1; d_gene: TRBD2; CDR3nt: TGCGCCAGCAGACCAGGGGTTGTGGCTAGCGGGAAGAGTGAGCAGTTCTTC; CDR3aa: CASRPGVVASGKSEQFF
abundance: many; j_gene: TRBJ2-5; v_gene: TRBV9; d_gene: -; CDR3nt: TGTGCCAGCAGCGCGAGCGGTACCTCCCAAGAGACCCAGTACTTC; CDR3aa: CASSASGTSQETQYF
abundance: few; j_gene: TRBJ1-4; v_gene: TRBV7-6; d_gene: TRBD1; CDR3nt: TGTGCCAGCACCGATCAAGGGGGCGGGGATGAAAAACTGTTTTTT; CDR3aa: CASTDQGGGDEKLFF
abundance: many; j_gene: TRBJ2-3; v_gene: TRBV7-9; d_gene: -; CDR3nt: TGTGCCAGCAGCTGGGACGGCGGTAACACAGATACGCAGTATTTT; CDR3aa: CASSWDGGNTDTQYF
abundance: -; j_gene: TRBJ2-2; v_gene: TRBV4-2; d_gene: -; CDR3nt: TGTGCCAGCAGCCAAGATTCGGACCGGGAGCTGTTTTTT; CDR3aa: CASSQDSDRELFF
abundance: many; j_gene: TRBJ2-6; v_gene: TRBV6-1; d_gene: -; CDR3nt: TGTGCCTACATGAGGTCTGGGGCCAACGTCCTGACTTTC; CDR3aa: CAYMRSGANVLTF
abundance: medium-sized; j_gene: TRBJ2-7; v_gene: TRBV6-6; d_gene: -; CDR3nt: TGTGCCAGCAGTTACGACCGAGAGCAGTACTTC; CDR3aa: CASSYDREQYF
abundance: many; j_gene: TRBJ2-2; v_gene: TRBV7-2; d_gene: TRBD2; CDR3nt: TGTGCCAGCCATACTAGCGGGACATTGACCGGGGAGCTGTTTTTT; CDR3aa: CASHTSGTLTGELFF
abundance: many; j_gene: TRBJ1-1; v_gene: TRBV5-1; d_gene: -; CDR3nt: TGCGCCAGCAGCTTGGGACAGATGGTGAACACTGAAGCTTTCTTT; CDR3aa: CASSLGQMVNTEAFF
abundance: many; j_gene: TRBJ2-7; v_gene: TRBV2; d_gene: -; CDR3nt: TGTGCCAGCAGAGCTAAGACAGGTTTGGTTTACGAGCAGTACTTC; CDR3aa: CASRAKTGLVYEQYF
abundance: many; j_gene: TRBJ2-3; v_gene: TRBV7-2; d_gene: TRBD1; CDR3nt: TGTGCCAGCAGCATCAGACAGGGTAGGACAGATACGCAGTATTTT; CDR3aa: CASSIRQGRTDTQYF
abundance: many; j_gene: TRBJ2-2; v_gene: TRBV2; d_gene: -; CDR3nt: TGTGCCAGCAGTGAAGGAGGGGCCGGGGAGCTGTTTTTT; CDR3aa: CASSEGGAGELFF
abundance: many; j_gene: TRBJ2-2; v_gene: TRBV3-1; d_gene: -; CDR3nt: TGTGCCAGCAGCCAAGACAGATCGCAGTACACCGGGGAGCTGTTTTTT; CDR3aa: CASSQDRSQYTGELFF
abundance: many; j_gene: TRBJ1-1; v_gene: TRBV29-1; d_gene: TRBD1; CDR3nt: TGCAGCGTCGATAGCCTGACAGGGGCCACTGAAGCTTTCTTT; CDR3aa: CSVDSLTGATEAFF
abundance: many; j_gene: TRBJ2-2; v_gene: TRBV27; d_gene: TRBD1; CDR3nt: TGTGCCAGTGGGACAGGGGCCGACACCGGGGAGCTGTTTTTT; CDR3aa: CASGTGADTGELFF
abundance: many; j_gene: TRBJ1-1; v_gene: TRBV13; d_gene: -; CDR3nt: TGTGCCAGCAGCTACCGACAGTATAACACTGAAGCTTTCTTT; CDR3aa: CASSYRQYNTEAFF
abundance: many; j_gene: TRBJ1-6; v_gene: TRBV5-6; d_gene: TRBD1; CDR3nt: TGTGCCAGCAGAAGGACAGGGGTGGATAATTCACCCCTCCACTTT; CDR3aa: CASRRTGVDNSPLHF
abundance: many; j_gene: TRBJ1-1; v_gene: TRBV10-3; d_gene: -; CDR3nt: TGTGCCATCAGGGACCCGGACGGGAATGAAGCTTTCTTT; CDR3aa: CAIRDPDGNEAFF
abundance: many; j_gene: TRBJ2-7; v_gene: TRBV28; d_gene: TRBD2; CDR3nt: TGTGCCAGTAGGGACTACTCCTACGAGCAGTACTTC; CDR3aa: CASRDYSYEQYF
abundance: few; j_gene: TRBJ1-6; v_gene: TRBV27; d_gene: -; CDR3nt: TGTGCCAGCAGTCAACGCCTGACAGTTAATTCACCCCTCCACTTT; CDR3aa: CASSQRLTVNSPLHF
abundance: -; j_gene: TRBJ2-7; v_gene: TRBV6-5; d_gene: -; CDR3nt: TGTGCCAGCAGTTTGAACCCCCAGGGATATTCCCCCTACGAGCAGTACTTC; CDR3aa: CASSLNPQGYSPYEQYF
abundance: many; j_gene: TRBJ1-3; v_gene: TRBV3-1; d_gene: -; CDR3nt: TGTGCCAGCAGCCGGTCAAGCCGGGACATTGGAAACACCATATATTTT; CDR3aa: CASSRSSRDIGNTIYF
abundance: -; j_gene: TRBJ2-5; v_gene: TRBV10-3; d_gene: -; CDR3nt: TGTGCCATCACCCCTACGTCAGACAGAGGAGAGACCCAGTACTTC; CDR3aa: CAITPTSDRGETQYF
abundance: few; j_gene: TRBJ2-7; v_gene: TRBV7-8; d_gene: TRBD2; CDR3nt: TGTGCCAGCAGCTTAGCGGTCCTAGCGGGTGAAATGGGCGGGTACGAGCAGTACTTC; CDR3aa: CASSLAVLAGEMGGYEQYF
abundance: many; j_gene: TRBJ2-7; v_gene: TRBV2; d_gene: -; CDR3nt: TGTGCCAGCAGTGGAGGGCAATTTACCTACGAGCAGTACTTC; CDR3aa: CASSGGQFTYEQYF
abundance: many; j_gene: TRBJ2-2; v_gene: TRBV28; d_gene: TRBD1; CDR3nt: TGTGCCAGCAGTGGGACAGGGGCTCCAACCGGGGAGCTGTTTTTT; CDR3aa: CASSGTGAPTGELFF
abundance: -; j_gene: TRBJ2-7; v_gene: TRBV11-1; d_gene: -; CDR3nt: TGTGCCAGCAGTCGTATGGGGGGCACCCAGTACTTC; CDR3aa: CASSRMGGTQYF
abundance: many; j_gene: TRBJ2-7; v_gene: TRBV4-2; d_gene: -; CDR3nt: TGTGCCAGCAGCCAAGTAGGGTCAGGACTCGGCGTCTACGAGCAGTACTTC; CDR3aa: CASSQVGSGLGVYEQYF
abundance: many; j_gene: TRBJ1-5; v_gene: TRBV7-6; d_gene: -; CDR3nt: TGTGCCAGCAGCCCCGGGGGCCTACAGGGAGTGGAGCCCCAGCATTTT; CDR3aa: CASSPGGLQGVEPQHF